These T cell receptor beta chains were read from a single sample in a study of T cell repertoires in cytomegalovirus infection. TCRdb re-analysed the reads in MiXCR, keeping a single row per CDR3 protein. In the table there are over 100,000 distinct CDR3 sequences, roughly 9.1% of which are singletons. The antigens these receptors bind are not known. What was sequenced was PBMCs, sequenced either directly or after in vitro stimulation (not recorded which). Receptor source: a human donor in good health (CMV status not recorded). Some clones in this sample may be carry-over from other donors' samples. Each CDR3 is given without its conserved first and last residue. Some rows have no size entry. The others give once, few or many, or a class for an expanded clone.

>many|TRBV12-3/TRBV12-4|13|TRBJ1-1
ASNTGEKMNTEAF
>many|TRBV11-2|12|TRBJ2-1
ASSVRPEGGEQF
>few|TRBV5-1|11|TRBJ1-2
ASRQNSGSGYT
>many|TRBV7-2|13|TRBJ2-3
ASSQRVQDRDTQY
>few|TRBV29-1|15|TRBJ2-1
SAAGASGSIYYNEQF
>-|TRBV28|12|TRBJ2-5
ASSLGPREETQY
>few|TRBV12-3/TRBV12-4|13|TRBJ2-3
ASSLQGARTDTQY
>-|TRBV29-1|11|TRBJ2-1
SGTSGLRNEQF
>many|TRBV19|12|TRBJ2-1
ASSKDRVNNEQF
>many|TRBV10-3|12|TRBJ2-3
AIRGTGEADTQY
>few|TRBV7-9|11|TRBJ1-4
ASSQATNEKLF
>-|TRBV20-1|16|TRBJ2-7
SARDGLAAGRGENEQY
>many|TRBV7-8|11|TRBJ2-5
ASSFGGQETQY
>many|TRBV7-2|12|TRBJ1-1
ASSLVTGNTEAF
>few|TRBV12-3/TRBV12-4|13|TRBJ2-3
ASSQTSEYTDTQY
>-|TRBV6-5|11|TRBJ2-7
ASSYSGTYEQY
>few|TRBV12-3/TRBV12-4|11|TRBJ2-3
ASSFRAWDTQY
>many|TRBV19|13|TRBJ1-3
ASSIHGTTGNTIY
>-|TRBV6-2/TRBV6-3|10|TRBJ2-1
ASGFAGLGKF
>many|TRBV6-2/TRBV6-3|15|TRBJ1-1
ASSWGGRGVQNTEAF
>many|TRBV7-9|11|TRBJ1-2
ATTVVGNYGYT
>-|TRBV11-2|14|TRBJ2-2
ASTTSEAGTAGELF
>many|TRBV7-2|14|TRBJ1-4
ASSLAGGAIDEKLF
>-|TRBV20-1|11|TRBJ2-1
SAGGASVYEQF
>-|TRBV5-1|14|TRBJ2-1
ASSAGQGRSYNEQF
>-|TRBV10-3|13|TRBJ2-2
AISPGQTNTGELF
>many|TRBV6-2/TRBV6-3|10|TRBJ2-5
ASSRTQETQY
>many|TRBV4-3|14|TRBJ2-1
ASSQDSASGSGEQF
>once|TRBV7-4|12|TRBJ1-5
ASSGGAHGQPQH
>few|TRBV19|10|TRBJ2-5
ASSIREETQY
>many|TRBV7-2|10|TRBJ2-5
ASSRLGETQY
>few|TRBV25-1|12|TRBJ2-7
ASSGGDFAYEQY
>many|TRBV7-2|12|TRBJ2-7
ASSSGTGRREQY
>few|TRBV11-2|17|TRBJ2-6
ASSLGGLWASSGANVLT
>many|TRBV5-6|13|TRBJ2-7
ASSYGPTTSYEQY
>many|TRBV4-2|13|TRBJ2-7
ASSQDPQGYYEQY
>many|TRBV12-3/TRBV12-4|12|TRBJ2-1
ASSSQNSQIEQF
>many|TRBV7-2|13|TRBJ2-3
ASSIRDSSTDTQY
>many|TRBV7-6|14|TRBJ1-3
ASSPRQGVSGNTIY
>many|TRBV12-3/TRBV12-4|12|TRBJ1-2
ASSLGSGGDGYT
>few|TRBV4-2|14|TRBJ2-2
ASSQGLAGVTGELF